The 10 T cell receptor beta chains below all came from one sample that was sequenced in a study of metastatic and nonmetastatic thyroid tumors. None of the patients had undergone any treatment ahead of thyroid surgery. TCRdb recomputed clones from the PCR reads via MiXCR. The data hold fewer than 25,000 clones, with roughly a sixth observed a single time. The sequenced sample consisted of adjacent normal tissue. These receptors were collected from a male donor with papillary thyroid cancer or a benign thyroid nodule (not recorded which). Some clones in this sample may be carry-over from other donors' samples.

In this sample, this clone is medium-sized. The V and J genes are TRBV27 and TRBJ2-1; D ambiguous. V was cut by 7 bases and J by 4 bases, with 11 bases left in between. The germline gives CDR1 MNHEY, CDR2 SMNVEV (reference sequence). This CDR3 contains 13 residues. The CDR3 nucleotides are TGTGCCAGCACCCGGGCCAAATACAATGAGCAGTTCTTC. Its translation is CASTRAKYNEQFF.

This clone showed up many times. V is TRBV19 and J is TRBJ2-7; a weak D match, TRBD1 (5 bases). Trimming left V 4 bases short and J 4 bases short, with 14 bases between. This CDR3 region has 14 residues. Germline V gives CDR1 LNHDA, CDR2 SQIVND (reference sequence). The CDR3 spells CASSTQVTEYEQYV. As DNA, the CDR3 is TGTGCCAGTAGTACCCAAGTGACAGAGTACGAGCAGTACGTC.

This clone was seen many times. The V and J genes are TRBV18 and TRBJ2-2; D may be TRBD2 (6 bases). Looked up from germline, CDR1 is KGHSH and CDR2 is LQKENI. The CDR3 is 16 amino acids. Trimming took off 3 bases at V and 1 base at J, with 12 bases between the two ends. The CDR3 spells CASSPRAGLNTGELFF. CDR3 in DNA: TGTGCCAGCTCACCGCGAGCGGGCCTGAACACCGGGGAGCTGTTTTTT.

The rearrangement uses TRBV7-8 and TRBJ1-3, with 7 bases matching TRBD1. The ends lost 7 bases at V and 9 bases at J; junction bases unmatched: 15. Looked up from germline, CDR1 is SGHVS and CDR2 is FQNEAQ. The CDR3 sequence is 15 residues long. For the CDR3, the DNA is TGTGCCAGCATCCTCGAGGGGGCGCCGGGGGGCACCATATATTTT. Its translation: CASILEGAPGGTIYF.

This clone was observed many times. CDR3 DNA sequence: TGTGCCAGCAGCCTAGGCTCGACAGGGGGTCAAGAGACCCAGTACTTC. It encodes CASSLGSTGGQETQYF. The chain joins TRBV9 to TRBJ2-5; 9 positions agree with TRBD1. The CDR3 runs to 16 residues. V lost 4 bases to trimming and J lost 2 bases; unmatched junction nucleotides: 9. In germline, CDR1 is SGDLS, CDR2 YYNGEE.

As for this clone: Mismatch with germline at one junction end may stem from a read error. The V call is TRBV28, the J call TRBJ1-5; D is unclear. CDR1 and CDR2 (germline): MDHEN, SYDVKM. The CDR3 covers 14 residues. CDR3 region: CACRPGRHNQPQHF. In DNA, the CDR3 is TGTGCCTGCAGACCAGGACGACACAATCAGCCCCAGCATTTT.

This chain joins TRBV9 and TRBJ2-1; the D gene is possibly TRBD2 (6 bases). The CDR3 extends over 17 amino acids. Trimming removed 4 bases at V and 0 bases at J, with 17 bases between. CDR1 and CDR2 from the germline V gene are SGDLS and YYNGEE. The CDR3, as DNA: TGTGCCAGCAGCCCATCGGCGGGGAGGAGCTCCTACAATGAGCAGTTCTTC. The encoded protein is CASSPSAGRSSYNEQFF.

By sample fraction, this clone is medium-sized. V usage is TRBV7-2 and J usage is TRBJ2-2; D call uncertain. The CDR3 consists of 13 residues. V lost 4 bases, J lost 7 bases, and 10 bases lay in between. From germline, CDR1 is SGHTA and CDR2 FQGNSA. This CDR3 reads CASSYTSVGELFF. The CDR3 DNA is TGTGCCAGCAGCTACACATCGGTCGGGGAGCTGTTTTTT.

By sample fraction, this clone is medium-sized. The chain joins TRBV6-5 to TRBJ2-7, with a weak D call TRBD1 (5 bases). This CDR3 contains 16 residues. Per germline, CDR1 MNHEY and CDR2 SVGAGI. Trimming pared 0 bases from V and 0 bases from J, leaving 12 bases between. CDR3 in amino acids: CASSYSKAGLSYEQYF. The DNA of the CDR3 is TGTGCCAGCAGTTACTCGAAGGCAGGGCTCTCCTACGAGCAGTACTTC.

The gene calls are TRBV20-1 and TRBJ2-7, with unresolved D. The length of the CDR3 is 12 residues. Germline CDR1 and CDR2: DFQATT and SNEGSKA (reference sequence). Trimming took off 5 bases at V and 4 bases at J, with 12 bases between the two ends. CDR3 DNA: TGCAGTGCTTGGTTACAGAGTTACGAGCAGTACTTC. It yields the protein CSAWLQSYEQYF.